Sequencing of this T cell receptor beta chain was carried out in a study of CD8+ T cells in alopecia areata. As the sequencing template, cDNA was produced by extracting RNA and reverse transcribing it. Sequenced by immunoSEQ multiplex PCR; TCRdb stores in-frame clones only, minus some. The repertoire holds 95,000 to 100,000 clones, with approximately 60% as singletons. With regard to this clone: Antigen specificity is unknown.

Treatment of the sample: oral pan-JAK inhibitor, 5-10 mg twice daily. Collected material from alopecia areata patients comprised lesional scalp punch biopsies and peripheral blood. Study-wide findings and caveats: While tofacitinib was given, many expanded lesional clones persisted in scalp and blood.

This sample comprised CD8+ T cells sorted from blood, obtained at week 4, from a patient treated with tofacitinib. This TCR was recovered from a human donor with alopecia areata.

CDR3 sequence reads: CASSPGVRGGDYGYTF. The CDR3 nucleotides read TGTGCCAGCAGCCCGGGTGTCAGGGGGGGAGACTATGGCTACACCTTC. V gene TRBV7-2 combines with J gene TRBJ1-2, with 7 bases that match TRBD1. Unmatched junction bases numbered 12, after V lost 5 bases and J lost 3 bases. CDR1 is SGHTA and CDR2 is FQGNSA in the germline V gene. The CDR3 has 16 residues. The whole variable domain, remainder taken from reference TRBV7-2 and TRBJ1-2, is GAGVSQSPSNKVTEKGKDVELRCDPISGHTALYWYRQSLGQGLEFLIYFQGNSAPDKSGLPSDRFSAERTGGSVSTLTIQRTQQEDSAVYLCASSPGVRGGDYGYTFGSGTRLTVV.